Given below is one TCR beta chain in context. Germline assignment: CDR1 SGDLS and CDR2 YYNGEE. V was pared by 0 bases and J by 5 bases, with 10 bases between. This CDR3 spans 14 amino acids. The data were taken from a study of blood T cell repertoires in COVID-19. Across the whole study: In each case, the material was cDNA or gDNA derived from T cells, B-cell-depleted T cells, or PBMCs.

Data came from immunoSEQ multiplex PCR; TCRdb stores just in-frame clones and leaves some out. The sample gives tens of thousands of clones, about 83% of which show up once; around 35% is in the top ten. The sequenced material came from peripheral blood. V gene TRBV9 combines with J gene TRBJ2-3, with D uncertain. The TCR was taken from a man aged 65 to 79 with acute or convalescent COVID-19. CDR3 protein: CASSVVDTGDTQYF. The CDR3 DNA reads as TGTGCCAGCAGCGTAGTAGATACTGGAGATACGCAGTATTTT.